Each of the 2 T cell receptor beta chains below was sequenced from the same sample in a study of shared clonotypes between healthy human individuals. Naivety among CD8 cells was defined by CD45RO negativity and positive CCR7 selection, thereby excluding terminally differentiated effector memory CD45RA+ cells. Data came from immunoSEQ multiplex PCR; TCRdb stores just in-frame clones and leaves some out. The sample includes about 2.1 million clones, just over 90% of them seen just once. Sequences were obtained from naive CD8+ T cells from PBMCs. The source is a man aged 18 to 29 in good health. Some clones in this sample may be carry-over from other donors' samples.

The rearrangement uses TRBV27 and TRBJ2-1; a weak D match, TRBD2 (6 bases). Germline assignment: CDR1 MNHEY and CDR2 SMNVEV (reference sequence). Trimming cost V 3 bases and J 7 bases, with 10 bases left between them. The CDR3 is 13 residues long. In DNA, the CDR3 is TGTGCCAGCAGTTTTGGACGGGAGAATGAGCAGTTCTTC. Residues: CASSFGRENEQFF.

Details on this clone: In the same sample, other DNA sequences code for this CDR3. The J gene is TRBJ2-1, the V gene TRBV9; TRBD2 is a possible D gene (5 bases). The CDR3 sequence is 14 residues long. The ends were cut back, 2 bases at V and 1 base at J, with 7 bases in the middle. Germline-derived CDR1 and CDR2 are SGDLS and YYNGEE. Here the CDR3 DNA reads TGTGCCAGCAGCGTTGGAGGTTCCTACAATGAGCAGTTCTTC. Translation gives CASSVGGSYNEQFF.